This T cell receptor (beta chain) comes out of a study of T cells in localized non-small cell lung cancer. Study-wide results and limits: Highest T cell clonality was seen in uninvolved adjacent lung, surpassing that measured in tumor. Greater T cell density in blood accompanied longer overall survival. Sequencing covered just one tumor region, so heterogeneity cannot be ruled out. In adjacent lung appeared a median approximately 57 of the top 100 tumor clones.

This CDR3 comprises 15 residues. Germline assignment: CDR1 LNHDA and CDR2 SQIVND (reference sequence). Trimming took 3 bases from V and 0 from J, leaving 12 bases between them. This table comes from immunoSEQ multiplex PCR, and its TCRdb copy is limited to in-frame clones, with some not included. The table includes around 130,000 clones, 89% detected once. Details on this clone: As yet, its antigen is unknown.

The sequence came from a female donor older than 55 with stage I lung adenocarcinoma. The J gene is TRBJ2-7, the V gene TRBV19; tentative D call: TRBD2 (6 bases). The sequencing used peripheral blood, collected before any cancer treatment. The CDR3 is CASSIFPGSSYEQYF. The CDR3, as DNA: TGTGCCAGTAGTATCTTTCCCGGGAGCTCCTACGAGCAGTACTTC.